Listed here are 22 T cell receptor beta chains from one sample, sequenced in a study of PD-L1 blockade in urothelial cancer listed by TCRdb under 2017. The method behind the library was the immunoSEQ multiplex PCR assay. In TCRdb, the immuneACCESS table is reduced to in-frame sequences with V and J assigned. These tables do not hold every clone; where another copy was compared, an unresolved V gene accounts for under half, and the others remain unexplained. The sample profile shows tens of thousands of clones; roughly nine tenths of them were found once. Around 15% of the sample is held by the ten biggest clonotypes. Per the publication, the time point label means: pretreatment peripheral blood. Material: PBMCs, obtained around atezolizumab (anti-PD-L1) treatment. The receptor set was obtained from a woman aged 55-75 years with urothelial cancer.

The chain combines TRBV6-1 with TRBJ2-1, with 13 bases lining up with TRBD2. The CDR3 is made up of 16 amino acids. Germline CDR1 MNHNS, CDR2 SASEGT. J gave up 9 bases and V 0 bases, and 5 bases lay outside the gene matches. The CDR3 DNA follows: TGTGCCAGCAGTGAAGCGTGGACTAGCGGGAGATTTGAGCAGTTCTTC. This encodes CASSEAWTSGRFEQFF.

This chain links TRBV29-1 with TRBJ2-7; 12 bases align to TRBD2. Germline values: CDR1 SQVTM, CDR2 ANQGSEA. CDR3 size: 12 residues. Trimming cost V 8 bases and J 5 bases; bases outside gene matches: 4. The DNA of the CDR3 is TGCAGCTTACGGACTAGCGGGAACGAGCAGTACTTC. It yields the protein CSLRTSGNEQYF.

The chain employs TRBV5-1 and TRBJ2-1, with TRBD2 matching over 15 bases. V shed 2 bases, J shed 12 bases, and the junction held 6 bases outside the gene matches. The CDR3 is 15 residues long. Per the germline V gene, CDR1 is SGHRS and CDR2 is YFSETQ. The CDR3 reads CASSFGLAGGRVQFF. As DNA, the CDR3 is TGCGCCAGCAGCTTCGGACTAGCGGGGGGGCGAGTGCAGTTCTTC.

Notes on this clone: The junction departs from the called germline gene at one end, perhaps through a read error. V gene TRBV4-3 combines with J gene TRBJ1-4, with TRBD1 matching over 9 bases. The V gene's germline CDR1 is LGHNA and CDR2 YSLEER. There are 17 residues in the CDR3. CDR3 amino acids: CASSQAPQGASNEKLFF. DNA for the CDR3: TGCGCCAGCAGTCAAGCCCCACAGGGGGCGTCGAATGAAAAACTGTTTTTT.

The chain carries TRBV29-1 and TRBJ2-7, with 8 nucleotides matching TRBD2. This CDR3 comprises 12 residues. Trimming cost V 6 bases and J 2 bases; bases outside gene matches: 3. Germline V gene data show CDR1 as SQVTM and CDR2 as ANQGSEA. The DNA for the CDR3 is TGCAGCGTCGCCGGGGGGGCCTACGAGCAGTACTTC. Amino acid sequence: CSVAGGAYEQYF.

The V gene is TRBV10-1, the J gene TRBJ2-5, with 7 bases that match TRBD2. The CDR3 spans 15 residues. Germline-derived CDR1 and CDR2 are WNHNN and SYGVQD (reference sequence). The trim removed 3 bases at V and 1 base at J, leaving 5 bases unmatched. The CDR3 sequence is CASSDGSGPQETQYF. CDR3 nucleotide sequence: TGCGCCAGCAGTGATGGTAGCGGGCCCCAAGAGACCCAGTACTTC.

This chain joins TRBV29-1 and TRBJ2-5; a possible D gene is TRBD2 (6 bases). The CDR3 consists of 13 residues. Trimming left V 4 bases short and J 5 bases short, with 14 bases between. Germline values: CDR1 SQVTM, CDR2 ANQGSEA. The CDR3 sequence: CSVVALARETQYF. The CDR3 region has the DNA TGCAGCGTTGTTGCGCTAGCGAGGGAGACCCAGTACTTC.

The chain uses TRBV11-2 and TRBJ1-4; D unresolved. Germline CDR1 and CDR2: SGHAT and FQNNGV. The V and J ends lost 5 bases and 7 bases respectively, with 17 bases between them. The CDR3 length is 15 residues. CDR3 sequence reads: CASSPNIMGSEKLFF. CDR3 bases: TGTGCCAGCAGCCCTAATATAATGGGGAGTGAAAAACTGTTTTTT.

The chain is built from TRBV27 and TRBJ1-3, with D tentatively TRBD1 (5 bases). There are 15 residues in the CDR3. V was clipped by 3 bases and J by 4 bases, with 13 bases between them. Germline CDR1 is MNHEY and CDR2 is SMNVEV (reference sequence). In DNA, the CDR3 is TGTGCCAGCAGTTTGTCAGGGTTGGGAGGAAACACCATATATTTT. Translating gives CASSLSGLGGNTIYF.

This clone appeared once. The CDR3 loop reads CASRTGDYGYTF. CDR3 DNA: TGTGCCAGCAGAACAGGGGACTATGGCTACACCTTC. This rearrangement joins TRBV28 to TRBJ1-2, with 7 bases aligning to TRBD1. Germline V gene sequence: CDR1 MDHEN, CDR2 SYDVKM. V shed 6 bases, J shed 3 bases, and the junction held 1 base outside the gene matches. This CDR3 comprises 12 residues.

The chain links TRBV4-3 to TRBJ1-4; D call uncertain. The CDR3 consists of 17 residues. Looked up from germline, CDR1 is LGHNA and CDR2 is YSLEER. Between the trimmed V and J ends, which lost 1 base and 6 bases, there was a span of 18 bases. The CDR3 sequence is CASSQVGLRRTDEKLFF. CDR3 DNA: TGCGCCAGCAGCCAAGTGGGTCTTCGCCGGACTGATGAAAAACTGTTTTTT.

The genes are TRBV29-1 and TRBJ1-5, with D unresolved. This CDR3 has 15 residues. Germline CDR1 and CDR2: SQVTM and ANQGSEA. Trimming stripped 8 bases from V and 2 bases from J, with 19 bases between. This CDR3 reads CSPDPNTRGNQPQHF. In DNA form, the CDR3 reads TGCAGCCCCGATCCAAACACGCGGGGCAATCAGCCCCAGCATTTT.

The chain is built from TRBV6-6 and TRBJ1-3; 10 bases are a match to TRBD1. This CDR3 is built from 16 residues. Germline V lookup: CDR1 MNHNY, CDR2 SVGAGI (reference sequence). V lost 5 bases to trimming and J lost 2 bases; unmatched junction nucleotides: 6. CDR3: CASSLGQGLAGNTIYF. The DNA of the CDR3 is TGTGCCAGCAGTCTGGGACAGGGGCTAGCTGGAAACACCATATATTTT.

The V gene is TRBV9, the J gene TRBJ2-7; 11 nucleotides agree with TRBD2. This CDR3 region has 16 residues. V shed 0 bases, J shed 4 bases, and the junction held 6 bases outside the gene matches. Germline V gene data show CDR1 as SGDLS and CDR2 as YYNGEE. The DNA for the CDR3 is TGTGCCAGCAGCGTAGAAGCTCTAGCGGGGGGTTACGAGCAGTACTTC. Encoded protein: CASSVEALAGGYEQYF. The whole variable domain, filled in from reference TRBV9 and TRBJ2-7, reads DSGVTQTPKHLITATGQRVTLRCSPRSGDLSVYWYQQSLDQGLQFLIQYYNGEERAKGNILERFSAQQFPDLHSELNLSSLELGDSALYFCASSVEALAGGYEQYFGPGTRLTVT.

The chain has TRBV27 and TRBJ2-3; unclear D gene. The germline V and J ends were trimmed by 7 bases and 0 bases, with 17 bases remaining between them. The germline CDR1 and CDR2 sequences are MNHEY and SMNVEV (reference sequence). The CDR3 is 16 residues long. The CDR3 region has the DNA TGTGCCAGCACCTTCAAAGGCAGGATGAGCACAGATACGCAGTATTTT. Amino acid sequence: CASTFKGRMSTDTQYF.

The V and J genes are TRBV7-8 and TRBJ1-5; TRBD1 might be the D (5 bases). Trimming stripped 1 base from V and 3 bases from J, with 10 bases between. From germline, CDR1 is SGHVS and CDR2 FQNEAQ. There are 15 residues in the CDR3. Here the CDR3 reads CASSLGGRDNQPQHF. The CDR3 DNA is TGTGCCAGCAGCTTAGGCGGCAGGGACAATCAGCCCCAGCATTTT.

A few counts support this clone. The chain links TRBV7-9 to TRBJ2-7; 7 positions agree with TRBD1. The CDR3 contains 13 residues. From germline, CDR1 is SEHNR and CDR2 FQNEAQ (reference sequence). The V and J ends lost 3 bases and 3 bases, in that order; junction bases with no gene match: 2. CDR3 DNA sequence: TGTGCCAGCAGCTTGGGGGACAGCTACGAGCAGTACTTC. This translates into CASSLGDSYEQYF.

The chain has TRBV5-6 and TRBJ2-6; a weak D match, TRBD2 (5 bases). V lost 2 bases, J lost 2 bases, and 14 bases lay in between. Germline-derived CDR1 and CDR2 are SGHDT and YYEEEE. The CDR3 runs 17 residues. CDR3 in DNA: TGTGCCAGCAGCTTTCCGACGGGGTCTACTGGGGCCAACGTCCTGACTTTC. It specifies CASSFPTGSTGANVLTF. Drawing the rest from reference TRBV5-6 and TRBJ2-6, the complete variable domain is DAGVTQSPTHLIKTRGQQVTLRCSPKSGHDTVSWYQQALGQGPQFIFQYYEEEERQRGNFPDRFSGHQFPNYSSELNVNALLLGDSALYLCASSFPTGSTGANVLTFGAGSRLTVL.

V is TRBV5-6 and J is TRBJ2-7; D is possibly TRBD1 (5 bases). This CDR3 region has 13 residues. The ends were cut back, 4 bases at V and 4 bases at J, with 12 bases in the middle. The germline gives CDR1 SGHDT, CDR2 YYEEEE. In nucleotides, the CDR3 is TGTGCCAGCAGCCGACCCGACAGTTACGAGCAGTACTTC. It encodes CASSRPDSYEQYF.

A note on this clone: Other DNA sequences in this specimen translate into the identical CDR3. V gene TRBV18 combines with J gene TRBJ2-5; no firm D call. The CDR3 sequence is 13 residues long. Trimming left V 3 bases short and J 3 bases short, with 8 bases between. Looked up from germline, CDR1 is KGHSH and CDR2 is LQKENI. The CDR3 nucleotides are TGTGCCAGCTCACCGGCGAGCGAAGAGACCCAGTACTTC. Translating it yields CASSPASEETQYF.

CDR3 DNA sequence: TGCGCCAGCAGTGAGTTGGAAGGTCGGGGGGCTGACACAGATACGCAGTATTTT. Protein: CASSELEGRGADTDTQYF. The rearrangement uses TRBV10-1 and TRBJ2-3; D possibly corresponds to TRBD2 (7 bases). CDR3 size: 18 residues. Trimming took 1 base from V and 2 from J, leaving 19 bases between them. Germline CDR1 WNHNN, CDR2 SYGVQD (reference sequence).

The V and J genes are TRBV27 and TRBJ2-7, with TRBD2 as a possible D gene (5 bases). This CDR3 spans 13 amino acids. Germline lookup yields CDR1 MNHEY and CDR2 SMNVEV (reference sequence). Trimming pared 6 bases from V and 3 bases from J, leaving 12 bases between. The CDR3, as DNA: TGTGCCAGCAGCGTCGGACTTCTCTACGAGCAGTACTTC. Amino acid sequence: CASSVGLLYEQYF.